This TCR beta chain stems from a study of shared clonotypes between healthy human individuals. Per the original methods: Junction-only immunoSEQ data arrived without quality scores, meaning filtering differed. TCRdb keeps only in-frame clones here, not all; method: immunoSEQ multiplex PCR. V and J calls and clone size are as listed in that table; D and trimming were resolved from the DNA. This repertoire shows roughly 1,100,000 clones, roughly 75% found once; its top ten account for roughly 1.5%. The germline CDR1 and CDR2 sequences are KGHSH and LQKENI. Trimming removed 3 bases from V and 3 bases from J, with 15 bases in between. CDR3 length equals 15 residues.

The sequence derives from a man between 18 and 29 years old in good health. The chain links TRBV18 to TRBJ2-7; tentative D call: TRBD2 (6 bases). Material: memory CD4+ T cells sorted from blood. The subset: CD45RA-negative fraction. The CDR3 DNA follows: TGTGCCAGCTCACCCCCGGGACTGGGGGACTACGAGCAGTACTTC. Encoded protein: CASSPPGLGDYEQYF.